The T cell receptor (beta chain) described here comes from a study of vaccination and CD4 T cells after COVID-19. Points from the study as a whole: Among convalescent patients, a median about 86% of reactive clones emerged only after vaccination.

Notes on this clonotype: Its specificity is unknown.

This sample's treatment: roughly 11-day PBMC culture with coronavirus spike peptide pools or control peptides (ViraFEST assay). From germline, CDR1 is DFQATT and CDR2 SNEGSKA (reference sequence). The junction had 15 bases not matched to a gene; V was cut back by 6 bases and J by 7 bases. CDR3 length: 14 amino acids. Researchers used the Oncomine TCR Beta short-read assay to sequence DNA from cultured CD4+ T cells. It was cultured CD4+ T cells from which genomic DNA was extracted. TCRdb itself ran the PCR reads through MiXCR, one entry per CDR3 protein. The sample has about 16,000 distinct CDR3 sequences, 45% to 65% seen once.

This sequence was found in a human donor who had recovered from COVID-19. V usage is TRBV20-1 and J usage is TRBJ2-7; 7 positions agree with TRBD2. Sequenced here: CD4+ T cells from blood, cultured in vitro, sampled before SARS-CoV-2 vaccination. For the CDR3, the DNA is TGCAGTGCAAAAAATCCGGGACTACCTTTTGAGCAGTACTTC. Residues: CSAKNPGLPFEQYF.